This T cell receptor (beta chain) came from a study of T-cell reconstitution after alpha-beta-depleted transplantation in children. Many counts were recorded for this clonotype. Unique molecular identifiers were used in preparing the TCRbeta library. TCRdb re-called the PCR reads through MiXCR, storing one row per CDR3 protein. The table records about 610,000 distinct CDR3 sequences, roughly a tenth of them present only once. V shed 4 bases and J shed 5 bases, with 14 bases lying between them. The germline CDR1 and CDR2 sequences are SGHTA and FQGNSA. This CDR3 is 14 amino acids long. The origin of this receptor is a human donor who donated a stem cell graft to a child with acute myeloid leukemia. V is TRBV7-2 and J is TRBJ2-5; possibly TRBD1 or TRBD2 for D (6 bases each). The sample in question was PBMCs from the stem cell graft donor, obtained from the stem cell graft. The CDR3 is CASSSEGGWETQYF. CDR3 DNA: TGTGCCAGCAGCTCTGAGGGGGGTTGGGAGACCCAGTACTTC.